This T cell receptor beta chain was captured by sequencing in a study of tumour-infiltrating T cells in Burkitt lymphoma (dated by TCRdb to about 2020). In the study overall: TCR repertoire data were correlated with clinical outcome; productive clonality predicted overall and progression-free survival, independent of established prognosticators including age at diagnosis.

As concerns this clone: No antigen is known for it. No much larger clone is present one base from it, and per-base qualities are unavailable.

The CDR3, from cysteine to phenylalanine, totals 15 residues. The only DNA kept is the CDR3, 45 bases in frame from the first base. According to the germline V gene (reference sequence), CDR1 reads SGHNT and CDR2 reads YYREEE. The junction shows trimming of 0 bases on V and 1 base on J, plus 10 bases between the germline ends. Receptors were amplified or captured by the immunoSEQ multiplex PCR assay. Drawn from immuneACCESS, this table holds only the in-frame rearrangements with V and J called that TCRdb kept. Clones are partly lost; checked studies trace under half to an unresolved V gene and leave the rest unexplained. The sample contains roughly 4,200 clones, roughly 17% of them found a single time. Of the sample, roughly 15% is held by the ten largest clones.

Recombination linked TRBV5-4 to TRBJ2-5; the D gene identity is not certain. The sample was tumor tissue. The sequence was obtained from a human donor with diffuse large B-cell lymphoma. Some clones in this sample may be carry-over from other donors' samples. In nucleotides, the sequence is TGTGCCAGCAGCTTGGCCAGCTTCACCCAAGAGACCCAGTACTTC. Its protein product is CASSLASFTQETQYF.